This T cell receptor beta chain was sequenced in a study of blood T cell repertoires in COVID-19. About the research overall: The origin of the acute and convalescent COVID-19 samples was the United States, Italy and Spain.

This CDR3 comprises 13 residues. Germline CDR1 SGDLS, CDR2 YYNGEE. Deletions cut 6 bases from V and 4 bases from J, with 13 bases between. As handled by the study authors: How many nucleated cells were present was estimated from reference gene primer amplification. Using immunoSEQ multiplex PCR, the repertoire was profiled, and TCRdb retains in-frame clones only, with some absent. For V, J and clone size, that table is used; D and trimming come from the DNA. The profile shows fewer than 300,000 clones, around 79% of them singletons. Sequencing was performed on peripheral blood. The receptor was isolated from an elderly woman with acute or convalescent COVID-19. The rearrangement links TRBV9 to TRBJ2-5; D is possibly TRBD2 (5 bases). DNA for the CDR3: TGTGCCAGCACGGGATCATTCGGAGAGACCCAGTACTTC. Translating gives CASTGSFGETQYF.